This T cell receptor beta chain is drawn from a study of cytotoxic CD8 clonotypes in ibrutinib-treated CLL. Notes on the study in general: Baseline clonality exceeded age-matched healthy donors and tracked circulating CD8+ T-cell counts.

In the case of this clone: The antigen is undetermined.

V lost 5 bases to trimming and J lost 4 bases, with 10 bases between them. CDR3 size: 13 residues. Germline assignment: CDR1 SEHNR and CDR2 FQNEAQ (reference sequence). The table came from immunoSEQ multiplex PCR; TCRdb's copy has only in-frame clones and leaves some out. In the table there are 65,000 to 85,000 clones, 75% to 95% of which are singletons. The chain combines TRBV7-9 with TRBJ2-3; no reliable D call. This TCR was recovered from a human donor with chronic lymphocytic leukemia. This specimen consisted of PBMCs, obtained after 12 months of ibrutinib treatment. The CDR3 DNA reads TGTGCCAGCAGCCGACCGGCGGCAGATACGCAGTATTTT. This codes for CASSRPAADTQYF.